The entry below describes one T cell receptor beta chain. Its antigen remains unidentified. This entry comes from a study of blood T cells in healthy people across ages. Study summary: About one barcoded TCR beta cDNA was captured per two T cells.

V gave up 0 bases and J gave up 5 bases; unmatched junction bases: 12. Looked up from germline, CDR1 is DFQATT and CDR2 is SNEGSKA (reference sequence). This CDR3 contains 16 residues. The authors ran a second PCR of 7 to 11 cycles using a sample-barcoded 5' primer and a J-beta primer mix. TCRdb fed the 5' RACE reads into MiXCR, producing one record per CDR3 protein. The table lists some 1,800,000 distinct CDR3 sequences, about 39% of them singletons. Study-level points and caveats: Long-lived donors had more naive CD4+ cells and higher diversity than aged donors.

Donor samples were obtained from healthy Caucasian individuals from Russia, aged about 6 to 100. The sample was blood. This receptor was identified in a human donor in good health. This chain uses TRBV20-1 with TRBJ1-2; 7 bases agree with TRBD1. The CDR3 is CSARDATGIFLYGYTF. In nucleotides, the CDR3 is TGCAGTGCTAGAGACGCGACAGGGATCTTTTTGTATGGCTACACCTTC.